This T cell receptor beta chain was captured by sequencing in a study of blood T cell repertoires in COVID-19. On the study more broadly: There were acute and convalescent COVID-19 samples, and they came from the United States, Italy and Spain. Sources were T cells, B-cell-depleted T cells, or PBMCs; the material itself was cDNA or gDNA.

The ends lost 0 bases at V and 5 bases at J; junction bases unmatched: 2. CDR1 SGHRS and CDR2 YFSETQ come from the germline V gene. CDR3 length equals 15 residues. Authors' analysis steps: By means of reference gene primer amplification, nucleated cell counts were estimated. Method: immunoSEQ multiplex PCR; TCRdb's copy keeps in-frame clones and lacks some. V and J calls and clone size are copied from that table; D and trimming were computed from the DNA. The sample has about 480,000 clones, about 91% seen once; the top ten hold around 12%. Seattle's cohort entered during active infection and was followed longitudinally.

Sample: peripheral blood. This chain joins TRBV5-1 and TRBJ2-5; 12 nucleotides match TRBD2. The receptor comes from a woman between 50 and 59 years old with COVID-19, enrolled during active disease. As DNA, the CDR3 is TGCGCCAGCAGCTTGGCTAGCGGGGGGGCGGAGACCCAGTACTTC. As protein: CASSLASGGAETQYF.